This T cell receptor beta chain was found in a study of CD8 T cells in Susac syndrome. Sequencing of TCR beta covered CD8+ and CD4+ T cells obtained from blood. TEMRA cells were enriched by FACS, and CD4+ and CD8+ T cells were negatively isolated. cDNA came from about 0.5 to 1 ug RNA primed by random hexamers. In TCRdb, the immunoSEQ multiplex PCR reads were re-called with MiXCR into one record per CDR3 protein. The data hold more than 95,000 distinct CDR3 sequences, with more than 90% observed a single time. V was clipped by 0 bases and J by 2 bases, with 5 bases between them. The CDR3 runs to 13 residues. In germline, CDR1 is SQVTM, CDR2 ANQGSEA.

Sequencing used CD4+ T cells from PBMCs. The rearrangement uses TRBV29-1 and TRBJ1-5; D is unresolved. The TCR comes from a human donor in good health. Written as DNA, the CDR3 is TGCAGCGTTGAAGATCAGGGCAATCAGCCCCAGCATTTT. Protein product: CSVEDQGNQPQHF.